The 25 T cell receptor beta chains below come from one sample, sequenced in a study of glioma-infiltrating T cells after dendritic cell vaccination. The repertoire was sequenced with immunoSEQ multiplex PCR; TCRdb's copy has only in-frame clones and lacks some. The profile shows 80,000 to 95,000 clones, approximately 81% of them singletons. The source material was blood, sampled before dendritic cell vaccination. Receptor source: a human donor with glioblastoma.

The chain recombines TRBV6-1 with TRBJ2-2; tentative D call: TRBD1 (6 bases). V lost 8 bases and J 3 bases, leaving 13 bases between the germline ends. Looked up from germline, CDR1 is MNHNS and CDR2 is SASEGT. The CDR3 consists of 14 residues. Here the CDR3 DNA reads TGTGCCAGCCGAGCAGGGGTTGACACCGGGGAGCTGTTTTTT. It translates to CASRAGVDTGELFF.

This clone was seen a single time. The V and J genes are TRBV5-1 and TRBJ1-2; the D gene is possibly TRBD1 (6 bases). The CDR3 has 15 residues. Deletions cut 1 base from V and 4 bases from J, with 14 bases between. Germline lookup yields CDR1 SGHRS and CDR2 YFSETQ. CDR3 coding DNA: TGCGCCAGCAGCTTGAACGTTCAGGGGTTCTATGGCTACACCTTC. Translating it yields CASSLNVQGFYGYTF.

The chain has TRBV21-1 and TRBJ1-2; the table names TRBD1, a call not compared with the DNA. TRBV21-1 is listed as a pseudogene. This CDR3 is built from 19 residues. CDR3 protein: CASRQAAGGQNTVNYGYTF. The CDR3 DNA sequence: TGTGCCAGCAGGCAGGCCGCCGGTGGGCAGAACACCGTTAACTATGGCTACACCTTC.

The chain combines TRBV7-2 with TRBJ2-1, with 7 bases fitting TRBD1. The CDR3 length is 15 residues. Per germline, CDR1 SGHTA and CDR2 FQGNSA. The V segment lost 5 bases and the J segment 4 bases; nucleotides outside the gene matches: 8. This chain's CDR3 is CASSLPRDRYNEQFF. The DNA for the CDR3 is TGTGCCAGCAGCCTGCCCCGGGACAGATACAATGAGCAGTTCTTC.

The CDR3 nucleotides read TGTGCCAGCAGCGTAGACCTAGCGGGGGGGCTAGAGACCCAGTACTTC. Translated: CASSVDLAGGLETQYF. The chain combines TRBV9 with TRBJ2-5; 12 bases line up with TRBD2. Germline V gene data show CDR1 as SGDLS and CDR2 as YYNGEE. This CDR3 region has 16 residues. V trimming: 0 bases; J trimming: 4 bases; junction bases outside the gene matches: 4.

The chain employs TRBV13 and TRBJ2-7; 7 bases match TRBD2. Per germline, CDR1 PRHDT and CDR2 FYEKMQ (reference sequence). CDR3 length: 13 residues. The V gene end was trimmed by 4 bases and the J gene end by 5 bases; junction bases not matched to a gene: 5. The CDR3 protein is CASSSFRGDEQYF. The DNA of the CDR3 is TGTGCCAGCAGCTCCTTTCGGGGGGACGAGCAGTACTTC. Full variable domain (remainder filled in from reference TRBV13 and TRBJ2-7): AAGVIQSPRHLIKEKRETATLKCYPIPRHDTVYWYQQGPGQDPQFLISFYEKMQSDKGSIPDRFSAQQFSDYHSELNMSSLELGDSALYFCASSSFRGDEQYFGPGTRLTVT.

The chain combines TRBV19 with TRBJ1-1; no reliable D call. Between the trimmed V and J ends, which lost 3 bases and 6 bases, there was a span of 11 bases. Looked up from germline, CDR1 is LNHDA and CDR2 is SQIVND (reference sequence). The CDR3 covers 13 residues. The CDR3 loop reads CASSIGSGSEAFF. CDR3 in DNA: TGTGCCAGTAGTATTGGGAGCGGCTCTGAAGCTTTCTTT.

The count of this clone is one. V and J are TRBV5-4 and TRBJ2-3; D is possibly TRBD2 (6 bases). The germline V gene encodes CDR1 SGHNT and CDR2 YYREEE (reference sequence). With 0 bases removed from V and 2 bases from J, the gap between germline ends came to 13 bases. The CDR3 is made up of 16 amino acids. Here the CDR3 reads CASSLGSGPNTDTQYF. In DNA, the CDR3 is TGTGCCAGCAGCTTGGGTAGCGGACCAAACACAGATACGCAGTATTTT.

This clone was observed a single time. This chain joins TRBV19 and TRBJ1-6; 7 nucleotides align to TRBD1. Trimming cost V 3 bases and J 6 bases; bases outside gene matches: 2. Per germline, CDR1 LNHDA and CDR2 SQIVND (reference sequence). The CDR3 has 14 amino acids. CDR3: CASSIGTVNSPLHF. CDR3 DNA: TGTGCCAGTAGTATTGGGACAGTTAATTCACCCCTCCACTTT.

The chain combines TRBV5-6 with TRBJ2-7, with 11 bases matching TRBD1. The germline CDR1 and CDR2 sequences are SGHDT and YYEEEE. After removal of 3 bases from V and 2 bases from J, the junction contained 13 bases not matched to a gene. This CDR3 spans 18 amino acids. Here the CDR3 DNA reads TGTGCCAGCAGCTCGACCGGGACAGGGGGTGTCCTAGCCTACGAGCAGTACTTC. It specifies CASSSTGTGGVLAYEQYF.

The chain links TRBV5-1 to TRBJ2-7; maybe TRBD1 (5 bases). CDR1 and CDR2 from the germline V gene are SGHRS and YFSETQ. Trimming took 5 bases from V and 3 from J, leaving 12 bases between them. This CDR3 is built from 13 residues. CDR3 protein: CASSQDSRYEQYF. The CDR3 DNA sequence: TGCGCCAGCAGTCAAGACAGCCGCTACGAGCAGTACTTC.

The chain carries TRBV23-1 and TRBJ1-5, with 8 positions matching TRBD1. TRBV23-1 is designated an ORF whose function remains uncertain. After removal of 6 bases from V and 7 bases from J, the junction contained 5 bases not matched to a gene. The CDR3 extends over 13 amino acids. Here the CDR3 reads CASRDRGGQPQHF. The CDR3 DNA follows: TGCGCCAGCAGAGACAGGGGAGGACAGCCCCAGCATTTT.

This chain connects TRBV6-1 to TRBJ2-1, with D perhaps matching TRBD1 (5 bases). There are 15 residues in the CDR3. Germline-derived CDR1 and CDR2 are MNHNS and SASEGT. Trimming shortened V by 4 bases and J by 0 bases, and 10 bases separated the two germline ends. The CDR3 protein is CASSGQLGSYNEQFF. The CDR3, as DNA: TGTGCCAGCAGTGGACAGCTAGGCTCCTACAATGAGCAGTTCTTC.

This clone was detected only once. The rearrangement uses TRBV12-5 and TRBJ1-1; tentatively, D is TRBD1 (5 bases). V lost 0 bases and J 6 bases, leaving 17 bases between the germline ends. The CDR3 sequence is 16 residues long. The V gene's germline CDR1 is LGHNT and CDR2 FRNRAP. The CDR3 coding sequence is TGTGCTAGTGGTTTGGTAGCGGGGAGAGGGGTCGCTGAAGCTTTCTTT. Its translation: CASGLVAGRGVAEAFF.

This chain uses TRBV27 with TRBJ2-7, with D perhaps TRBD2 (5 bases). The CDR3 runs to 14 residues. V was pared by 3 bases and J by 1 base, with 10 bases between. The germline CDR1 and CDR2 sequences are MNHEY and SMNVEV (reference sequence). The chain's CDR3 is CASSFGLASYEQYF. The CDR3 DNA sequence: TGTGCCAGCAGTTTCGGGCTAGCATCCTACGAGCAGTACTTC.

This clone was picked up a small number of times. V usage is TRBV18 and J usage is TRBJ1-2; a weak D match, TRBD1 (5 bases). This CDR3 contains 13 residues. The ends were cut back, 4 bases at V and 2 bases at J, with 8 bases in the middle. Germline V gene data show CDR1 as KGHSH and CDR2 as LQKENI. The DNA of the CDR3 is TGTGCCAGCTCACTGACAGAGAACTATGGCTACACCTTC. Its translation is CASSLTENYGYTF.

The genes are TRBV2 and TRBJ2-1, with TRBD2 matching 12 bases. CDR1 is SNHLY and CDR2 is FYNNEI in the germline V gene. V was pared by 5 bases and J by 7 bases, with 6 bases of the junction left unmatched. The CDR3 extends over 15 amino acids. CDR3 nucleotide sequence: TGTGCCAGCAGTATGAGACTAGCGGGGGCGAATGAGCAGTTCTTC. It encodes CASSMRLAGANEQFF.

The chain employs TRBV5-1 and TRBJ2-5, with TRBD1 identical over 7 bases. With 4 bases clipped from V and 5 bases from J, the junction kept 8 bases outside the gene matches. The CDR3 runs to 14 residues. Germline V gene data show CDR1 as SGHRS and CDR2 as YFSETQ. For the CDR3, the DNA is TGCGCCAGCAGCCTTGAACAGGGGTGGGAGACCCAGTACTTC. Translation gives CASSLEQGWETQYF.

This clone came up once. V gene TRBV4-1 combines with J gene TRBJ2-7; 7 bases agree with TRBD2. This CDR3 has 18 residues. The germline gives CDR1 MGHRA, CDR2 YSYEKL. V lost 1 base and J lost 0; bases outside the gene matches: 12. The chain's CDR3 is CASSQAVGAGVLSYEQYF. DNA of the CDR3: TGCGCCAGCAGCCAAGCAGTAGGGGCGGGAGTACTCTCCTACGAGCAGTACTTC.

The DNA for the CDR3 is TGTGCCAGCAGTGATGGGTGGTCTAGGGGCAAATACGAGCAGTACTTC. Its translation is CASSDGWSRGKYEQYF. The chain recombines TRBV6-1 with TRBJ2-7, with a tentative D call TRBD1 (5 bases). V lost 3 bases, J lost 4 bases, and 19 bases lay in between. The CDR3 has 16 amino acids. Germline CDR1 MNHNS, CDR2 SASEGT.

The chain joins TRBV29-1 to TRBJ2-5; the D gene is possibly TRBD2 (6 bases). Trimming stripped 7 bases from V and 5 bases from J, with 14 bases between. The CDR3 is made up of 12 amino acids. Germline CDR1 is SQVTM and CDR2 is ANQGSEA. CDR3 nucleotide sequence: TGCAGCGCAACCGGGACTGGTGAGACCCAGTACTTC. The encoded protein is CSATGTGETQYF.

The chain is built from TRBV7-3 and TRBJ2-1; the D gene is possibly TRBD2 (5 bases). CDR3 length: 16 residues. V dropped 2 bases and J dropped 0 bases, with 11 bases sitting between them. Germline V gene data show CDR1 as SGHTA and CDR2 as FQGTGA. The CDR3 is CASSLAGESSYNEQFF. The CDR3, as DNA: TGTGCCAGCAGCTTAGCTGGGGAGAGCTCCTACAATGAGCAGTTCTTC.

The chain is built from TRBV6-5 and TRBJ2-5, with 7 bases that match TRBD1. The CDR3 extends over 14 amino acids. Germline V gene data show CDR1 as MNHEY and CDR2 as SVGAGI. V lost 0 bases and J lost 5; bases outside the gene matches: 3. The CDR3 is CASSYSRGQETQYF. In DNA form, the CDR3 reads TGTGCCAGCAGTTACTCAAGGGGGCAGGAGACCCAGTACTTC.

V is TRBV5-6 and J is TRBJ2-7, with a weak D call TRBD1 (6 bases). Trimming left V 2 bases short and J 7 bases short, with 16 bases between. In germline, CDR1 is SGHDT, CDR2 YYEEEE. The CDR3 extends over 14 amino acids. The CDR3 spells CASSLKGGRGEQYF. CDR3 nucleotides: TGTGCCAGCAGCTTAAAAGGGGGTCGTGGGGAGCAGTACTTC.

The J gene is TRBJ2-7, the V gene TRBV27; D unclear. This CDR3 region has 13 residues. Trimming stripped 0 bases from V and 3 bases from J, with 6 bases between. In germline, CDR1 is MNHEY, CDR2 SMNVEV (reference sequence). This CDR3 is CASSLSRFYEQYF. The CDR3 DNA reads as TGTGCCAGCAGTTTATCGCGATTCTACGAGCAGTACTTC.